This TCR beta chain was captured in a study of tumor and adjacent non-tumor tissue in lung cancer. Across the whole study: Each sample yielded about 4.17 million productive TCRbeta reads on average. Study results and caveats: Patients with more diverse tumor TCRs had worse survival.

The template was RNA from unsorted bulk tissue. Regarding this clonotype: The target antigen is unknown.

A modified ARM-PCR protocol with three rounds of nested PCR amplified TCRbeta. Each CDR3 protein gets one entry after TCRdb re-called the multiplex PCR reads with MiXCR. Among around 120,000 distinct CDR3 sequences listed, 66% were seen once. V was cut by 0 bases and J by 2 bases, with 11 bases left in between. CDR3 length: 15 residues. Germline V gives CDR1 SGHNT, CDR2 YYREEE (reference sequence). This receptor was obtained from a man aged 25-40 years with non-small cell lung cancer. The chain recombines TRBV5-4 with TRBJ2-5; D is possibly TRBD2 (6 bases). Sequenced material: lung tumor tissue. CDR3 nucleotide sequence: TGTGCCAGCAGCTTGGTCGGGGACTTACAAGAGACCCAGTACTTC. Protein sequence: CASSLVGDLQETQYF.